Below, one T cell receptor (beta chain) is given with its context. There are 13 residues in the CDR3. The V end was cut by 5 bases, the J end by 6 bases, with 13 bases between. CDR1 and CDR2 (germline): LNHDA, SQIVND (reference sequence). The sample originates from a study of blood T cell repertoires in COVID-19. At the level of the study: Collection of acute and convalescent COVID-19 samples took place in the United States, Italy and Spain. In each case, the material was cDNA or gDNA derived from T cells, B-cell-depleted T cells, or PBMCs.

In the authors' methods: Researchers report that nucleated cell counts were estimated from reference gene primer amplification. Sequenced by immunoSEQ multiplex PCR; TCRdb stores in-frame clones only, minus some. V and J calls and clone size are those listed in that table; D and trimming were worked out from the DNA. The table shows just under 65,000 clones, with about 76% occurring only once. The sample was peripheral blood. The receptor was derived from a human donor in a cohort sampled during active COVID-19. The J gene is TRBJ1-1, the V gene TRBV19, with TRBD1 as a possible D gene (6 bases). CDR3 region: CASSSRNRAEAFF. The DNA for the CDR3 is TGTGCCAGTAGTTCGAGAAACAGGGCTGAAGCTTTCTTT.